This T cell receptor beta chain is drawn from a study of blood T cell repertoires in COVID-19. Study at large: Material from acute and convalescent COVID-19 was sourced from the United States, Italy and Spain. PBMCs, B-cell-depleted T cells, or T cells provided the cDNA or gDNA that made up the material.

This clone showed up just a few times. Germline CDR1 reads SGHTA; CDR2 reads FQGTGA. CDR3 length equals 14 residues. Trimming left V 4 bases short and J 4 bases short, with 14 bases between. Methods used by the authors: Nucleated cell number was recorded as an estimate derived from reference gene primer amplification. TCRdb's table, derived via immunoSEQ multiplex PCR, lists solely in-frame clones and lacks some. Clone size and the V and J calls come from that table; the DNA yielded D and trimming. The table includes around 280,000 clones, roughly 90% detected once. Material: peripheral blood. V gene TRBV7-3 combines with J gene TRBJ2-7; a weak D match, TRBD2 (6 bases). The receptor was derived from a woman in her 50s who had recovered from COVID-19. The CDR3 bases are TGTGCCAGCAGCTCCCATGGGACTGGGTACGAGCAGTACTTC. Translated, it gives CASSSHGTGYEQYF.